One T cell receptor (beta chain) is described in this entry. Its antigen is still unknown. Unique-molecular-identifier-tagged TCR beta cDNA libraries were used. Around 500,000 cDNA molecules came from roughly 1 to 10 million T cells. One entry per CDR3 protein results from TCRdb running MiXCR on the PCR reads. This table holds 430,000 or so distinct CDR3 sequences, less than 40% found once. The CDR3 sequence is 12 residues long. Trimming pared 2 bases from V and 8 bases from J, leaving 7 bases between. This specimen belongs to a study of post-analysis software for immune sequencing data. In the study overall: Recorded disease courses covered relapsing-remitting, secondary progressive and progressive-relapsing multiple sclerosis. Some patients had no subtype annotation.

Study-level results: Several TRBV segments occurring more often in patients than controls included TRBV5-6, TRBV5-1 and TRBV20-1.

Sequenced sample: blood. This sequence was found in a girl aged 2 to 9 with multiple sclerosis. The rearrangement links TRBV12-3 or TRBV12-4 to TRBJ2-1; D gene unclear. The CDR3, as DNA: TGTGCCAGCAGTTTAATGAGTGATGAGCAGTTCTTC. Translated: CASSLMSDEQFF.